This TCR beta chain was sequenced in a study of T cells in localized non-small cell lung cancer. Libraries were prepared by immunoSEQ multiplex PCR; TCRdb keeps only in-frame clonotypes and omits some of them. The data contain fewer than 4,500 clones, 25% to 35% of them singletons. Study-level results: Adjacent lung had a median approximately 57 of the 100 largest tumor clones.

This clone was observed a few times. Its antigen is not identified. There are 16 residues in the CDR3. Germline CDR1 LNHDA, CDR2 SQIVND (reference sequence). V lost 1 base and J lost 3; bases outside the gene matches: 4. The sample in question was lung tumor tissue, obtained before any cancer treatment. The TCR was taken from a male donor aged 60 or older with stage I lung adenocarcinoma. The chain joins TRBV19 to TRBJ2-1; 9 bases line up with TRBD2. This CDR3 reads CASSIGGRAFYNEQFF. As DNA, the CDR3 is TGTGCCAGTAGTATAGGCGGGAGGGCATTCTACAATGAGCAGTTCTTC.